This T cell receptor beta chain was sequenced for a study of CD8 T cells in Susac syndrome. This CDR3 contains 14 residues. CDR1 and CDR2 (germline): DFQATT, SNEGSKA (reference sequence). Trimming pared 4 bases from V and 3 bases from J, leaving 16 bases between. A single count supports this clonotype. Those who served as multiple sclerosis controls were treatment-naive patients with stable or active relapsing-remitting disease. Purification of the CD8+ and CD4+ T cells relied on negative isolation, and TEMRA cells underwent FACS enrichment. Random hexamers were used to reverse transcribe an amount of 0.5 to 1 ug RNA. Amplification of TCR beta CDR3 by immunoSEQ multiplex PCR spanned 54 Vbeta and 13 Jbeta. One entry per CDR3 protein, called by TCRdb with MiXCR from the immunoSEQ multiplex PCR reads. The data contain 150,000 to 200,000 distinct CDR3 sequences, approximately 93% of them singletons.

The J gene is TRBJ2-7, the V gene TRBV20-1; D unclear. The sequence came from a human donor with multiple sclerosis. The sample consisted of CD4+ T cells from PBMCs. The CDR3 nucleotides read TGCAGTGCTACTCCCTCAAACTCCTACTACGAGCAGTACTTC. Encoded protein: CSATPSNSYYEQYF.